These T cell receptor beta chains were read from a single sample in a study of Ad26.COV2.S vaccination and SARS-CoV-2 variants. TCRdb's copy holds only in-frame clones and misses some; the assay was immunoSEQ multiplex PCR. Of 350,000 to 500,000 clones in the sample, 80% to 95% were seen once. This specimen was peripheral blood, taken in a trial of Ad26.COV2.S vaccine versus placebo. These receptors were taken from a person aged 18-60 years who received the Ad26.COV2.S COVID-19 vaccine or a placebo. Each CDR3 is given with its conserved first and last residue. A D gene is named only where the DNA matches it firmly. Expanded clones get a size class; other rows say once, few or many, or leave the size out.

clone_size,j_call,v_call,d_call,cdr3_nt,cdr3_aa
NA,TRBJ2-2,TRBV24-1,TRBD2,TGTGCCACCAGTGATTTGCTGACTGACGTGGGACTAGCGGGTTTAGCGAACACCGGGGAGCTGTTTTTT,CATSDLLTDVGLAGLANTGELFF
NA,TRBJ1-5,TRBV6-1,NA,TGTGCCAGCAGTGAGACGGGGGCCTTCAATCAGCCCCAGCATTTT,CASSETGAFNQPQHF
NA,TRBJ2-1,TRBV28,TRBD2,TGTGCCAGCGGGGAGCAACTCGGGACTAGCGGGAGATCCAATGAGCAGTTCTTC,CASGEQLGTSGRSNEQFF
NA,TRBJ2-7,TRBV2,NA,TGTGCCAGCAGTGCCGGGACACAAGAGCAGTACTTC,CASSAGTQEQYF
once,TRBJ2-1,TRBV7-2,NA,TGTGCCAGCAGCTTAAGGGGGAGTTGGAATGAGCAGTTCTTC,CASSLRGSWNEQFF
once,TRBJ1-2,TRBV7-2,NA,TGTGCCAGCAGCTTGCGGGGGGGCAACTATGGCTACACCTTC,CASSLRGGNYGYTF
NA,TRBJ2-3,TRBV6-2/TRBV6-3,TRBD2,TGTGCCAGCAGTGACTTACTAGCGGGAGGGCCCTCTAGGACAGATACGCAGTATTTT,CASSDLLAGGPSRTDTQYF
NA,TRBJ2-7,TRBV6-2/TRBV6-3,TRBD2,TGTGCCAGCAGCAGACTAGCGGGAGGCTACGAGCAGTACTTC,CASSRLAGGYEQYF
NA,TRBJ1-6,TRBV7-3,NA,TGTGCCAGCAGCCTCACCCAAGGGAATAATTCACCCCTCCACTTT,CASSLTQGNNSPLHF
NA,TRBJ2-7,TRBV28,NA,TGTGCCAGCAGGCCCACGGACAGCTACGAGCAGTACTTC,CASRPTDSYEQYF
NA,TRBJ2-3,TRBV28,TRBD2,TGTGCCACCGAGGGGATAGCGGGAGAGACGATTCTCACAGATACGCAGTATTTT,CATEGIAGETILTDTQYF
NA,TRBJ2-7,TRBV7-2,TRBD1,TGTGCCAGCAGCTTCCGGACAGGGGAGGGGTACGAGCAGTACTTC,CASSFRTGEGYEQYF
NA,TRBJ1-5,TRBV27,NA,TGTGCCAGCAGTCAACTCCGTCTGAATCCAGGGCAGCCCCAGCATTTT,CASSQLRLNPGQPQHF
NA,TRBJ2-2,TRBV30,TRBD2,TGTGCCTGGAGTGTACAATGGGGGGTAGCGGGAGTGAGCGGGGAGCTGTTTTTT,CAWSVQWGVAGVSGELFF
NA,TRBJ2-3,TRBV28,NA,TGTGCCAGCAGAAAGGTCCATAGTAATACGCAGTATTTT,CASRKVHSNTQYF
few,TRBJ1-1,TRBV7-6,TRBD1,TGTGCCAGCAGCTCCTACCTAACAGGGGAGAGCACTGAAGCTTTCTTT,CASSSYLTGESTEAFF
NA,TRBJ2-1,TRBV7-9,NA,TGTGCCAGCAGCGCTGGACGGATTAATGAGCAGTTCTTC,CASSAGRINEQFF
NA,TRBJ2-1,TRBV15,TRBD2,TGTGCCACCAGCAGAGATCTAGGGACTAGAGACAATGAGCAGTTCTTC,CATSRDLGTRDNEQFF